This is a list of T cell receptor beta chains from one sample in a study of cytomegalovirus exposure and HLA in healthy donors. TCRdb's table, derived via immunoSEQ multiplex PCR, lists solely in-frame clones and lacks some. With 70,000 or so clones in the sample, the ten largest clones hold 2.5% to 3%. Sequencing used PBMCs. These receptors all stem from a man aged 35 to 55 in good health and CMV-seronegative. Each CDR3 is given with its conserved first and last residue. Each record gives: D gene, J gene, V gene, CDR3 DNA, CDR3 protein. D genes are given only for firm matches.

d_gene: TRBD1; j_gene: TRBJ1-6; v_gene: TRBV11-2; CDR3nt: TGTGCCAGCAGCTGGGACAGGGTAGGTGTCGCACCCCTCCACTTT; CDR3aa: CASSWDRVGVAPLHF
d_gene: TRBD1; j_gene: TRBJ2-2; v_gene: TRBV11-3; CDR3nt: TGTGCCAGCAGCTTTACAGGGGCCGGAACCGGGGAGCTGTTTTTT; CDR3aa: CASSFTGAGTGELFF
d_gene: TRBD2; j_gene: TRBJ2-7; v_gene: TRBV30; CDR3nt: TGTGCCTGGAGTCCACTAGCGGGGGTGTCCTACGAGCAGTACTTC; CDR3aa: CAWSPLAGVSYEQYF
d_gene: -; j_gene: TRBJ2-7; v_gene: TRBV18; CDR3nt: TGTGCCAGCTCACCCCGCGCCGGGACACGGACCTACGAGCAGTACTTC; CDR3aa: CASSPRAGTRTYEQYF
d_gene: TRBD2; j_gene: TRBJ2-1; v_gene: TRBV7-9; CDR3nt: TGTGCCAGCAGCTTAGAAGCGGGGGGGACCCGGGCGCAGTTCTTC; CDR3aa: CASSLEAGGTRAQFF
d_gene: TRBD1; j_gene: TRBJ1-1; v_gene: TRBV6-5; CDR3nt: TGTGCCAGCAGTTACTCGAGACAGGGGGCCTCTGAAGCTTTCTTT; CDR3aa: CASSYSRQGASEAFF
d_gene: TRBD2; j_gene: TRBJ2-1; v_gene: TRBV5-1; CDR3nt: TGCGCCAGCGGGTCACTAGCGGGGGGTGGAAATGAGCAGTTCTTC; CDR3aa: CASGSLAGGGNEQFF
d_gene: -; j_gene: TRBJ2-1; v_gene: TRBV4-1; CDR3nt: TGCGCCAGCAGCCAAGACCCCCACCGGGACAATGAGCAGTTCTTC; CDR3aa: CASSQDPHRDNEQFF
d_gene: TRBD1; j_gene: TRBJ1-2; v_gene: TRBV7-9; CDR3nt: TGTGCCAGCAGCTTTGCAACGACAGGGGGCTATGGCTACACCTTC; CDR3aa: CASSFATTGGYGYTF
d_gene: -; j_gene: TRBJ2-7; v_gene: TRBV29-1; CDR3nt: TGCAGCGTTGAATTCCCCGGGAGCTCCTACGAGCAGTACTTC; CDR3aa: CSVEFPGSSYEQYF
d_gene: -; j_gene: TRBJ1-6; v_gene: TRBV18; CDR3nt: TGTGCCAGCTCACCCGACAGGACCAATTCACCCCTCCACTTT; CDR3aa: CASSPDRTNSPLHF
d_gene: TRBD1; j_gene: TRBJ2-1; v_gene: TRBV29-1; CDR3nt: TGCAGCGCGGACAGGGGGGACAATGAGCAGTTCTTC; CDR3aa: CSADRGDNEQFF
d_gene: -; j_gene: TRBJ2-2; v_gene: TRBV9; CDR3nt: TGTGCCAGCAGCGTGAGTAAGCTCGGGGGGCTGTTTTTT; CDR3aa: CASSVSKLGGLFF
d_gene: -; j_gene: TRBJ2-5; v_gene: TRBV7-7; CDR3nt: TGTGCTAGCAGCCCGGACTCTTCCAACGTCCCACAAGAGACCCAGTACTTC; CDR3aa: CASSPDSSNVPQETQYF
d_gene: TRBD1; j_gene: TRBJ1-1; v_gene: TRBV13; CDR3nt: TGTGCCAGCAGCACCAGGGGGCTCGGTGTGGACACTGAAGCTTTCTTT; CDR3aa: CASSTRGLGVDTEAFF
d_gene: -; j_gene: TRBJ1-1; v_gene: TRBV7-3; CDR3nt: TGTGCCAGCAGCTACACAAAGAACACTGAAGCTTTCTTT; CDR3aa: CASSYTKNTEAFF
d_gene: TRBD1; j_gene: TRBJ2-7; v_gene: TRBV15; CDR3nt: TGTGCCACCAGCTCCCCAGGACAGGGGATCGCGCAGTACTTC; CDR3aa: CATSSPGQGIAQYF
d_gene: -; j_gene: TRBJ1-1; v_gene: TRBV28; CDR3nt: TGTGCCAGCAGTTTAGATACAGGAATGGGGAACACTGAAGCTTTCTTT; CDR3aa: CASSLDTGMGNTEAFF
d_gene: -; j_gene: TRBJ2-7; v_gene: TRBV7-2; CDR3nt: TGTGCCAGCAGCCCCGTAGACAGGCCAGCCTACGAGCAGTACTTC; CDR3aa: CASSPVDRPAYEQYF
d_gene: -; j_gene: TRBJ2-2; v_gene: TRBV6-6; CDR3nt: TGTGCCAGCAGACCCCGAGAAGAGACCGGGGAGCTGTTTTTT; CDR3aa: CASRPREETGELFF
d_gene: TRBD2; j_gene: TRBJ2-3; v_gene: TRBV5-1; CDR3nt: TGCGCCAGCAGCTTTGGGAGCGGGAGACCTAGCACAGATACGCAGTATTTT; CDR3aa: CASSFGSGRPSTDTQYF
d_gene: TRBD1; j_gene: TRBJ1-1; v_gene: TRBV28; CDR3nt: TGTGCTGCCGGGACAGGGCTAGGTGAAGCTTTCTTT; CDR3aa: CAAGTGLGEAFF
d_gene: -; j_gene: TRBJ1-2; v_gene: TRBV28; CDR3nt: TGTGCCAGCAGTTTGCTCCAGAAAAACTATGGCTACACCTTC; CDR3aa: CASSLLQKNYGYTF
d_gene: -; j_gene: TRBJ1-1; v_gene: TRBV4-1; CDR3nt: TGCGCCAGCAGCCAGGGCGAAGGAGGCACGTCATGGAACACTGAAGCTTTCTTT; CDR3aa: CASSQGEGGTSWNTEAFF